The rows below give T cell receptor beta chains drawn from one sample of a study of cytomegalovirus exposure and HLA in healthy donors. Only in-frame clones appear in the TCRdb table, and some are missing; sequencing was by immunoSEQ multiplex PCR. The sample lists 95,000 to 150,000 clones, around three quarters seen once, with approximately 3.9% in the top ten. The sample consisted of PBMCs. The receptors were gathered from a man aged 40-55 years in good health and CMV-seronegative. The conserved cysteine and the conserved F or W are not part of the CDR3 here.

J gene,V gene,CDR3 protein
TRBJ1-1,TRBV6-5,ASSYRGLTEAF
TRBJ2-6,TRBV7-8,ASSVWTLSSGANVLT
TRBJ2-5,TRBV11-2,ASSFTGASGLETQY
TRBJ1-5,TRBV2,ASSEAPGYSNQPQH
TRBJ1-1,TRBV7-8,ASSLDPARTEAF
TRBJ1-2,TRBV7-2,ASSGGSYGYT
TRBJ2-5,TRBV29-1,SVETVGETQY
TRBJ1-5,TRBV27,ASSTSYRAPQH
TRBJ1-6,TRBV25-1,ASSSKGNSPLH
TRBJ2-7,TRBV2,ASGRDSGYEQY
TRBJ2-2,TRBV5-1,ASSLRENTGELF
TRBJ2-3,TRBV14,ASSQEGLKLVPDTQY
TRBJ2-7,TRBV5-4,ASSSRTDGAYEQY
TRBJ1-1,TRBV18,ASSRTEDTEAF
TRBJ2-2,TRBV5-1,ASSFGSGVNTGELF
TRBJ1-6,TRBV6-5,ASRSDRVHSPLH
TRBJ1-1,TRBV7-9,ASSYWDRNTEAF
TRBJ2-5,TRBV9,ASSVAGTSETQY
TRBJ2-2,TRBV5-6,ASRKAAGRNTGELF
TRBJ1-5,TRBV19,ASSANDNSNQPQH
TRBJ2-7,TRBV7-6,ASSLAERQGRGEQY
TRBJ2-1,TRBV7-9,SSSLITSGENEQF
TRBJ1-2,TRBV18,ASSPPLGGVGYT
TRBJ2-2,TRBV5-1,ASSPPGLSNTGELF
TRBJ1-3,TRBV7-7,ASSPGTISGNTIY
TRBJ2-3,TRBV28,SSRAGGPPTQY
TRBJ1-6,TRBV9,ASSPRGDRQYNSPLH
TRBJ2-2,TRBV6-1,ASSDRGVVGELF
TRBJ2-7,TRBV18,ASSPPAGGTYEQY
TRBJ1-1,TRBV7-9,ASSPRLAATLNTEAF
TRBJ2-1,TRBV7-3,ASRRGTSGGNYNEQF
TRBJ2-1,TRBV28,ASSLTSEQF
TRBJ1-1,TRBV4-1,ASSTRTGVNTEAF
TRBJ2-5,TRBV9,ASSPLFSGQETQY
TRBJ2-7,TRBV9,ASSVDSRGDEQY
TRBJ2-1,TRBV7-9,ASSWSGGVSYNEQF
TRBJ1-2,TRBV7-9,ASSLTGSGSGYT
TRBJ2-1,TRBV13,ASSLGLGGSTLDEQF
TRBJ1-1,TRBV5-4,ASSLNEDRANTEAF
TRBJ1-1,TRBV19,ASATGSNSEAF
TRBJ2-1,TRBV4-2,ASSYDRGSYNEQF
TRBJ1-1,TRBV28,ASRNRGSRHTEAF
TRBJ1-6,TRBV7-9,ASSLAAGQHNSPLH
TRBJ1-1,TRBV5-1,ASSGDRGNTEAF
TRBJ2-5,TRBV4-2,ASSPASTSGVETQY
TRBJ2-7,TRBV11-2,ASSLVIEQY
TRBJ1-2,TRBV7-3,ASSSNGYGYT
TRBJ1-1,TRBV6-1,ASSERGLRAF
TRBJ1-6,TRBV27,ASRSQNSPLH
TRBJ2-7,TRBV6-6,ASSYSGTRYEQY
TRBJ1-6,TRBV5-5,ASSPIGQDNSPLH
TRBJ2-1,TRBV7-9,ASSLSGEQF
TRBJ2-7,TRBV6-5,ASSPGLAGGREQY
TRBJ2-3,TRBV27,ASKGLAAQNTDTQY
TRBJ1-6,TRBV7-9,ASSYREQGSSPLH